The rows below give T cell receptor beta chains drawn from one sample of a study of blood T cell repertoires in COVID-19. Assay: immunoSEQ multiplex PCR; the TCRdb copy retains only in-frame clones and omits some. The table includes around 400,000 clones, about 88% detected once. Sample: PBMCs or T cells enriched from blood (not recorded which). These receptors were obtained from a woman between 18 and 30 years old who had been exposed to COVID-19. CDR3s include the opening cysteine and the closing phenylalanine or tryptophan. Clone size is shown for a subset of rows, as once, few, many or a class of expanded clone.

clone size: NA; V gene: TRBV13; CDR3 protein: CASSVTGGSYNEQFF
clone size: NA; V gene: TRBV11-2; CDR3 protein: CASRREVSYEQYF
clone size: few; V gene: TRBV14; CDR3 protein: CASSLDSPLSGNTIYF
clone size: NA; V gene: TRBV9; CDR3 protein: CASSVNLAKNIQYF
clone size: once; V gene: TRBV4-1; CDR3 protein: CASSRTDSSTSTYEQYF
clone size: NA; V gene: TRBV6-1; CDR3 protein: CASSELRAGSGNTIYF
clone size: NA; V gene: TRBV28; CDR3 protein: CASSRQDPDTQYF
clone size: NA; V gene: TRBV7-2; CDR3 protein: CASSSQTGDTQYF
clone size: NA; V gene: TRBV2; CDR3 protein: CASSEDRAVSPLHF
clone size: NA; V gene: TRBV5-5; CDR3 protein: CASSYGSYNSPLHF
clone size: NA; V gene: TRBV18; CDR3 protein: CASSPPSGQGWHEQFF
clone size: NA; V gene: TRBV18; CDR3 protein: CASSPIGVDGYTF
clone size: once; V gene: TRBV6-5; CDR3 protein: CATWRGGWNTGELFF
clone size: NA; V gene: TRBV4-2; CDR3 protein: CASSQEASGSLDEQFF
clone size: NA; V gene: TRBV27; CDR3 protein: CASSPRGLGTDTQYF
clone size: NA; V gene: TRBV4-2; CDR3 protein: CASSQATDTQYF
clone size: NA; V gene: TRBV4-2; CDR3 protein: CASSQEAGSRGETQYF
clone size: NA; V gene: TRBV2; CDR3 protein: CASSEFLVGVYGYTF
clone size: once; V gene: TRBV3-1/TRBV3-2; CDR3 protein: CASSNPGLAGGSTDTQYF
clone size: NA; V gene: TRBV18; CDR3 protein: CASSPLQVSNQPQHF
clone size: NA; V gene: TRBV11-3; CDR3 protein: CASSPSGSSYNEQFF
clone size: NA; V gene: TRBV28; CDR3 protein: CASSLAGGGSYNEQFF
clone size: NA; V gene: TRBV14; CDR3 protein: CASSAGQNTNSPLHF
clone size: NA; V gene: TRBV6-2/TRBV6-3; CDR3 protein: CASSYGGGNQPQHF
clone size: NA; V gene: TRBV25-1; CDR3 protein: CASSDRAKNIQYF
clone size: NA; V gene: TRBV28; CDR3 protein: CASSFEEGAVTEAFF
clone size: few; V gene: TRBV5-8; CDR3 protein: CASSLRVQVTYEQYF
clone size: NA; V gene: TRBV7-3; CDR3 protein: CASSLNPGGTRGETQYF
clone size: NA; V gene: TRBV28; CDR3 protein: CASSLPYQPQHF
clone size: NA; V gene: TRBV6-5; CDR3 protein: CASSTGMFNEKLFF
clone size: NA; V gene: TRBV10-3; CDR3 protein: CAISEGEGVSNQPQHF
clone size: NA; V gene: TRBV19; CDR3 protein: CASSKGTGDDGYTF
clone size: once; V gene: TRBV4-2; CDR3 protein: CASSQDQGVGGGYTF
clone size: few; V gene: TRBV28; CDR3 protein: CASSLGTGTSGGATYEQYF
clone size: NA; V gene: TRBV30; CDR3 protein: CAWSVQSGGRGETFF
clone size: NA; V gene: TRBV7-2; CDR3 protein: CASSLERGNPSEQYF
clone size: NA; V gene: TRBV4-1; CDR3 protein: CASSPRDMTPSGNQPQHF
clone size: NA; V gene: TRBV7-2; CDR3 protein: CASSYSDRAYNEQFF
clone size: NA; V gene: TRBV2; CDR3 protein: CASSELSGRSGGELFF
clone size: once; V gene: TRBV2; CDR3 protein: CASSRTGMNTEAFF
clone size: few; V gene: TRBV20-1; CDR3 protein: CSASPPGVSGGSFF
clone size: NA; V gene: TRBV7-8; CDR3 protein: CASSLAHSSYEQYF
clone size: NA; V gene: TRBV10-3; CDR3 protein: CAISDPGKQYF
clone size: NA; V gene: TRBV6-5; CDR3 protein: CASSSDRVGGYTF